The T cell receptor beta chain under discussion was sequenced for a study of blood T cell repertoires in COVID-19. Overall study: The United States, Italy and Spain provided the acute and convalescent COVID-19 samples.

In the authors' workflow: Estimation of nucleated cell counts was performed using reference gene primer amplification. The table came from immunoSEQ multiplex PCR; TCRdb's copy has only in-frame clones and leaves some out. V, J and clone size are taken as reported in that table, and D and trimming were inferred from the DNA itself. The table has under 350,000 clones, 70% to 90% seen once. Material: PBMCs or T cells enriched from blood (not recorded which). This TCR derives from a woman between 35 and 50 years old with acute COVID-19.

In DNA form, the CDR3 reads TGTGCCAGCAGTGAAGGGCCAGGGCAAGGGGCTGCCGCTTTCTTT. This encodes CASSEGPGQGAAAFF. The chain joins TRBV2 to TRBJ1-1; TRBD1 is a possible D gene (5 bases). Trimming cost V 1 base and J 11 bases, with 20 bases left between them. Germline CDR1 and CDR2: SNHLY and FYNNEI. The CDR3 is 15 residues long.